The rows below give T cell receptor beta chains drawn from one sample of a study of graft-versus-host responses after intestinal transplantation. Some clones are missing from TCRdb's copy, which holds only in-frame ones; the method was immunoSEQ multiplex PCR. The table lists about 97,000 clones, roughly 90% of them singletons. The input for sequencing was PBMCs, taken 453 days after intestinal transplant. These receptors came from a human patient who received an intestinal transplant, so some T cells may come from the graft donor. CDR3s include the opening cysteine and the closing phenylalanine or tryptophan. Fields, in order: CDR3 protein, J gene, V gene.

CDR3aa: CASVQGDTEAFF; j_gene: TRBJ1-1; v_gene: TRBV12-5
CDR3aa: CASSVPPKGTGSSPLHF; j_gene: TRBJ1-6; v_gene: TRBV19
CDR3aa: CASSPGTGRGYTF; j_gene: TRBJ1-2; v_gene: TRBV7-3
CDR3aa: CASSHGGDSPLHF; j_gene: TRBJ1-6; v_gene: TRBV6-5
CDR3aa: CASRGGRVADTQYF; j_gene: TRBJ2-3; v_gene: TRBV25-1
CDR3aa: CASSLASSGGWETQYF; j_gene: TRBJ2-5; v_gene: TRBV7-2
CDR3aa: CASSYLAGENIQYF; j_gene: TRBJ2-4; v_gene: TRBV6-6
CDR3aa: CASSLIPGYTEAFF; j_gene: TRBJ1-1; v_gene: TRBV7-3
CDR3aa: CASSPDLPRDSRRANVLTF; j_gene: TRBJ2-6; v_gene: TRBV13
CDR3aa: CASSDGAGGRSYNEQFF; j_gene: TRBJ2-1; v_gene: TRBV10-1
CDR3aa: CASSTKDGGQAYEQYF; j_gene: TRBJ2-7; v_gene: TRBV9
CDR3aa: CASNQISGEWDGYTF; j_gene: TRBJ1-2; v_gene: TRBV6-5
CDR3aa: CASSSTGDDQPQHF; j_gene: TRBJ1-5; v_gene: TRBV7-9
CDR3aa: CASSQEGGSLGRVF; j_gene: TRBJ2-1; v_gene: TRBV4-1
CDR3aa: CSANAGYEQYF; j_gene: TRBJ2-7; v_gene: TRBV20-1
CDR3aa: CSASGAEQYF; j_gene: TRBJ2-7; v_gene: TRBV20-1
CDR3aa: CASSLVGQGGGPQHF; j_gene: TRBJ1-5; v_gene: TRBV5-6
CDR3aa: CASSFRQASYGYTF; j_gene: TRBJ1-2; v_gene: TRBV7-2
CDR3aa: CASTPPWQGGGYTF; j_gene: TRBJ1-2; v_gene: TRBV19
CDR3aa: CASSPQTGFGTEAFF; j_gene: TRBJ1-1; v_gene: TRBV9
CDR3aa: CASSEVYTGEPPHYEQYF; j_gene: TRBJ2-7; v_gene: TRBV6-1
CDR3aa: CASSYGLAGGHETQYF; j_gene: TRBJ2-5; v_gene: TRBV6-6
CDR3aa: CASSEIGDAGELFF; j_gene: TRBJ2-2; v_gene: TRBV2
CDR3aa: CATSRDLWGETQYF; j_gene: TRBJ2-5; v_gene: TRBV15
CDR3aa: CASSLAGGGRVEQYF; j_gene: TRBJ2-7; v_gene: TRBV7-2
CDR3aa: CASSLRQAEAFF; j_gene: TRBJ1-1; v_gene: TRBV5-4
CDR3aa: CASSSPGSYEQYF; j_gene: TRBJ2-7; v_gene: TRBV6-5
CDR3aa: CASSEVFTGELFF; j_gene: TRBJ2-2; v_gene: TRBV6-4
CDR3aa: CASSPRPSGGGYEQYF; j_gene: TRBJ2-7; v_gene: TRBV7-2
CDR3aa: CASSSYGIPPLDFYGYTF; j_gene: TRBJ1-2; v_gene: TRBV6-4